This T cell receptor (beta chain) is drawn from a study of blood T cell repertoires in COVID-19. Looking at the study overall: The cDNA or gDNA used as material had been derived from T cells, B-cell-depleted T cells, or PBMCs.

The germline CDR1 and CDR2 sequences are SGDLS and YYNGEE. The CDR3 has 15 residues. The ends were cut back, 3 bases at V and 4 bases at J, with 16 bases in the middle. TCRdb's copy holds only in-frame clones and misses some; the assay was immunoSEQ multiplex PCR. Of roughly 240,000 clones in the sample, roughly four fifths are singletons; the top ten hold approximately 4.8%. This TCR was sampled from a woman aged 65 to 85 with acute or convalescent COVID-19. The chain links TRBV9 to TRBJ1-1; maybe TRBD1 (6 bases). Sequenced sample: peripheral blood. Here the CDR3 DNA reads TGTGCCAGCAGCGCTCTTCCTCAGGGGAGCACTGAAGCTTTCTTT. Translating it yields CASSALPQGSTEAFF.